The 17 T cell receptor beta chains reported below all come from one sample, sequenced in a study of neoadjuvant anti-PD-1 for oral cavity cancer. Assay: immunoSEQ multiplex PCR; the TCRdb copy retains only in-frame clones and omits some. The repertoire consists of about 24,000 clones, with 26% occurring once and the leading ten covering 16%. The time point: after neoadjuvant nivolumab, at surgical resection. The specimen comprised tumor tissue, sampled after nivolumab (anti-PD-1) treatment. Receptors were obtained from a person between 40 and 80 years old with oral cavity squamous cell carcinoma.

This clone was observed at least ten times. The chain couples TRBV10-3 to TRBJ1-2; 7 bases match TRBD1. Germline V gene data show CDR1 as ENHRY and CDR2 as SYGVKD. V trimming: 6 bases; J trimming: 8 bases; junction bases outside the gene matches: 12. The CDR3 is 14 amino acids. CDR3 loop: CAISGTATPAGYTF. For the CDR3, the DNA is TGTGCCATCAGCGGGACAGCTACCCCAGCGGGCTACACCTTC.

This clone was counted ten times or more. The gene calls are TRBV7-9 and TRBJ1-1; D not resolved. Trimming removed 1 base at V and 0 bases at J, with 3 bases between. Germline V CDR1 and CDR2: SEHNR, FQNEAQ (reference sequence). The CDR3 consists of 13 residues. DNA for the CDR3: TGTGCCAGCAGCTTAGATATGAACACTGAAGCTTTCTTT. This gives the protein CASSLDMNTEAFF.

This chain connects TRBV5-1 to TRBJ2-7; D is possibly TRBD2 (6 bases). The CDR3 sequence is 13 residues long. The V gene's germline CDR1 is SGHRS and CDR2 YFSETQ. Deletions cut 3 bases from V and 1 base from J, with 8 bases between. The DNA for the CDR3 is TGCGCCAGCAGCTCCGGAGGGTCCTACGAGCAGTACTTC. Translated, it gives CASSSGGSYEQYF.

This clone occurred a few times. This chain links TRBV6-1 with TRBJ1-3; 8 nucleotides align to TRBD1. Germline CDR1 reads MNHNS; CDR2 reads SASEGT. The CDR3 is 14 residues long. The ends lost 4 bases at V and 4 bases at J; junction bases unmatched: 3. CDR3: CASSVTGEGNTIYF. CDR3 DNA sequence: TGTGCCAGCAGTGTGACAGGGGAAGGAAACACCATATATTTT.

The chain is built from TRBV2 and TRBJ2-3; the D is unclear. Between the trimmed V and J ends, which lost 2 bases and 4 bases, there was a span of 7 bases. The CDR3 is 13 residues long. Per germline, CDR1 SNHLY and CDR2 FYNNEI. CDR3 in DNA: TGTGCCAGCAGTGAAAGGCTAGCAGATACGCAGTATTTT. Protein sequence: CASSERLADTQYF.

The CDR3 DNA reads as TGCAGTGCTAGTCAGCGGTACGAGCAGTACTTC. Encoded protein: CSASQRYEQYF. This chain links TRBV20-1 with TRBJ2-7; D possibly corresponds to TRBD2 (5 bases). The germline gives CDR1 DFQATT, CDR2 SNEGSKA (reference sequence). The CDR3 is 11 amino acids. With 3 bases removed from V and 4 bases from J, the gap between germline ends came to 7 bases.

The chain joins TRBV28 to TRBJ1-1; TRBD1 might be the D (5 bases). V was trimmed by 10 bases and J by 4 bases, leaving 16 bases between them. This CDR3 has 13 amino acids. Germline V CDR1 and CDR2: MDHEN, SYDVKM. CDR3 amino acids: CATQSGGTTEAFF. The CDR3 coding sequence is TGTGCCACCCAATCTGGGGGGACCACTGAAGCTTTCTTT.

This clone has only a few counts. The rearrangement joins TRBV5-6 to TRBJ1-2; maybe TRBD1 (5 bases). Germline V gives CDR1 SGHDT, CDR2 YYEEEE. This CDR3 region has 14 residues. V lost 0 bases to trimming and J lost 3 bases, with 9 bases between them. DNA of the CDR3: TGTGCCAGCAGCTTGGGGGGCAGGCACTATGGCTACACCTTC. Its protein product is CASSLGGRHYGYTF.

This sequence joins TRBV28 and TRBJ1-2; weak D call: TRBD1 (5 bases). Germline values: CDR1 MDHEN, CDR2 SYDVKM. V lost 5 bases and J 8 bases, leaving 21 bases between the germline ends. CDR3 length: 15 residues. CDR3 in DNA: TGTGCCAGCAGTCCCCAGGACACGGGCACGCGCGGCTACACCTTC. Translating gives CASSPQDTGTRGYTF.

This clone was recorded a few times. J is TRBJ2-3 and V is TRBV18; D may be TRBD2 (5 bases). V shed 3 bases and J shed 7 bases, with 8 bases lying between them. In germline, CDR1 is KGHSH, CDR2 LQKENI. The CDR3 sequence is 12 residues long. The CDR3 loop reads CASSPRGYTQYF. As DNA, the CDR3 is TGTGCCAGCTCACCCCGGGGATATACGCAGTATTTT. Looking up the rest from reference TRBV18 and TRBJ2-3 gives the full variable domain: NAGVMQNPRHLVRRRGQEARLRCSPMKGHSHVYWYRQLPEEGLKFMVYLQKENIIDESGMPKERFSAEFPKEGPSILRIQQVVRGDSAAYFCASSPRGYTQYFGPGTRLTVL.

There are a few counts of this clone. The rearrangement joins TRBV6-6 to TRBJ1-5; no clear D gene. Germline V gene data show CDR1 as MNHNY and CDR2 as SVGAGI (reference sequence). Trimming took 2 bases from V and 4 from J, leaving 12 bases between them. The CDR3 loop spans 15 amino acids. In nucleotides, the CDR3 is TGTGCCAGCAGTTACGGAGGGAATGTAAATCAGCCCCAGCATTTT. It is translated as CASSYGGNVNQPQHF.

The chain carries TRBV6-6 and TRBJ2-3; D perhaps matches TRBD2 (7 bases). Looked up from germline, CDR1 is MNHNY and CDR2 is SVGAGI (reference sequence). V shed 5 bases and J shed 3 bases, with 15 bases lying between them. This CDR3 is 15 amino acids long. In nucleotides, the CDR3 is TGTGCCAGCAGTGGGAGGGACATAGGGACAGATACGCAGTATTTT. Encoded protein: CASSGRDIGTDTQYF.

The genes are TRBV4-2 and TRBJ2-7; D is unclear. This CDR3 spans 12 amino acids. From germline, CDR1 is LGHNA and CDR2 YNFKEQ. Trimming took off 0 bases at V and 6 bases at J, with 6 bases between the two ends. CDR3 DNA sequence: TGTGCCAGCAGCCAAGACGAAAGCGAGCAGTACTTC. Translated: CASSQDESEQYF.

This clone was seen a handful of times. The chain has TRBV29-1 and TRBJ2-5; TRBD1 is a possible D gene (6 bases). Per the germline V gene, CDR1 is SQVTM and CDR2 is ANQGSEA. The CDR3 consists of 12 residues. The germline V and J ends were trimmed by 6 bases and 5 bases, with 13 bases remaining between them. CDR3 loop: CSVNRDGETQYF. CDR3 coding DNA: TGCAGCGTAAACAGGGATGGGGAGACCCAGTACTTC.

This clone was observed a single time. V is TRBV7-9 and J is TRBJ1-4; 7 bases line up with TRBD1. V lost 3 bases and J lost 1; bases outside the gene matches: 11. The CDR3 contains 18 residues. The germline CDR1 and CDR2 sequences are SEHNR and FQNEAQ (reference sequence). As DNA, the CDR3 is TGTGCCAGCAGCTTGGGGAACAGGGGTTTAGGAACTAATGAAAAACTGTTTTTT. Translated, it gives CASSLGNRGLGTNEKLFF.

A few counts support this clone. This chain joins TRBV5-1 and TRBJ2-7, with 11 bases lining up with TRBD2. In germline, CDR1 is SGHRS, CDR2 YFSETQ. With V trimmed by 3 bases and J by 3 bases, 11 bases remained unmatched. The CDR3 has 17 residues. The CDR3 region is CASSWIPSGGQHYEQYF. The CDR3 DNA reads TGCGCCAGCAGCTGGATCCCTAGCGGGGGGCAACACTACGAGCAGTACTTC. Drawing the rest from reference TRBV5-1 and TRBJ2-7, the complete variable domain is KAGVTQTPRYLIKTRGQQVTLSCSPISGHRSVSWYQQTPGQGLQFLFEYFSETQRNKGNFPGRFSGRQFSNSRSEMNVSTLELGDSALYLCASSWIPSGGQHYEQYFGPGTRLTVT.

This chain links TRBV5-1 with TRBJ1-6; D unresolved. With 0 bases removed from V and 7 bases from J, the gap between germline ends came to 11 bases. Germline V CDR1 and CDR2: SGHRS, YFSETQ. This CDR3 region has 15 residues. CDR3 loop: CASSLDLGANSPLHF. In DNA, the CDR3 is TGCGCCAGCAGCTTGGACCTGGGTGCCAATTCACCCCTCCACTTT.